This entry is about one T cell receptor (beta chain). Its antigen remains unidentified. Likely a read error: the CDR3 ends without its conserved phenylalanine or tryptophan. It is unclear where the CDR3 begins or ends on the DNA, so no DNA is shown, and the CDR3 is as TCRdb lists it. The sample comes from a study of CD8+CD57+ T cells in acquired aplastic anemia. At the level of the study: Recorded DNA amounts for sorted CD4+ and CD8+ cells had an average of around 3.4 ug.

Germline lookup yields CDR1 SGHVS and CDR2 FNYEAQ. Inclusive of both ends, the CDR3 amounts to 13 amino acids. Findings and limits, study-wide: Overlap between patients and controls comprised twenty-nine CD8+ CDR3 sequences.

For CDR3 and TCR beta VDJ profiling, genomic DNA was the template used. A single record per CDR3 protein comes from TCRdb applying MiXCR to the reads. This table holds around 400,000 distinct CDR3 sequences, under 80% found once. The sequence was obtained from a human donor in good health, serving as a control. The sample taken for sequencing was sorted CD4+, CD8+, or CD8+CD57+ T cells (not recorded which) from PBMCs. The V call is TRBV7-6, the J call TRBJ2-3; TRBD1, the table's D call, was not compared with the DNA. CDR3 amino acids: CASSRLDNSGSPL.